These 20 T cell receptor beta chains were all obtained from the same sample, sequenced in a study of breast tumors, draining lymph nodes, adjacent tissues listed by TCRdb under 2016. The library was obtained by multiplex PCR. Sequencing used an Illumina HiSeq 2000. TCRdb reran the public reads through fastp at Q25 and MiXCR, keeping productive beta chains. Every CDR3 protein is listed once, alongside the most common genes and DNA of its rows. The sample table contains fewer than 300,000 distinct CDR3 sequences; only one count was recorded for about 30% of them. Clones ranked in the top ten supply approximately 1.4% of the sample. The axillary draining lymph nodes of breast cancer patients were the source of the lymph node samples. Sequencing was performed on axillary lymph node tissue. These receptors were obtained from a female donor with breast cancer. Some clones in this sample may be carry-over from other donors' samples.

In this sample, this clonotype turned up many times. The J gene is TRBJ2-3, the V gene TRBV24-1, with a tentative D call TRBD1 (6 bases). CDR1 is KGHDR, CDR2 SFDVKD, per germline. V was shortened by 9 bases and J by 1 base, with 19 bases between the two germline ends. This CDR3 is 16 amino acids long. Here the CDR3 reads CATCVQGGDGTDTQYF. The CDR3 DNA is TGTGCCACCTGTGTTCAAGGGGGAGACGGCACAGATACGCAGTATTTT.

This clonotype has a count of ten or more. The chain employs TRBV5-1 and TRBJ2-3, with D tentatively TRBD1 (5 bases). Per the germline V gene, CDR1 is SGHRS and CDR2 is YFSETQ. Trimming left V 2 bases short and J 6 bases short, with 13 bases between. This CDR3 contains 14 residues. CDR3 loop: CASSFVRAADTQYF. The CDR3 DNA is TGCGCCAGCAGCTTCGTCAGGGCGGCCGATACGCAGTATTTT.

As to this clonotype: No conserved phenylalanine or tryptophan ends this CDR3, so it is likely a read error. Written as DNA, the CDR3 is TGTGCCAGTAGTCGTACAGGGGGCTGGAGCAGTCAGCCCCAGCATTTA. Encoded protein: CASSRTGGWSSQPQHL. The chain recombines TRBV19 with TRBJ1-5; 9 nucleotides line up with TRBD1. CDR1 LNHDA and CDR2 SQIVND come from the germline V gene (reference sequence). This CDR3 comprises 16 residues.

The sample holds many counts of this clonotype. CDR3 sequence: CSAQTGGVNSPLHF. CDR3 in DNA: TGCAGTGCTCAGACGGGAGGGGTTAATTCACCCCTCCACTTT. V usage is TRBV20-1 and J usage is TRBJ1-6; possibly TRBD1 for D (5 bases). V lost 5 bases, J lost 6 bases, and 14 bases lay in between. In germline, CDR1 is DFQATT, CDR2 SNEGSKA (reference sequence). The CDR3 totals 14 residues.

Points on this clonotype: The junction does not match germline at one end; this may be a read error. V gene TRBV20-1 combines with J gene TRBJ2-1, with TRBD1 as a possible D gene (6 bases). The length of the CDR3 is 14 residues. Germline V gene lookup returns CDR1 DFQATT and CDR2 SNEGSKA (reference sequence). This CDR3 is CSARRQGRDTEQSF. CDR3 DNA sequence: TGCAGTGCTAGAAGGCAGGGGCGAGACACTGAGCAGTCCTTC.

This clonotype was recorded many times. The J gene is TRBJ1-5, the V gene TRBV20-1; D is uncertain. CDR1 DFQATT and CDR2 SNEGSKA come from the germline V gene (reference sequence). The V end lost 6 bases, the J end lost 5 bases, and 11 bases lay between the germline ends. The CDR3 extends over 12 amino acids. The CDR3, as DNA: TGCAGTGCGGGATCCTCAGATCAGCCCCAGCATTTT. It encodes CSAGSSDQPQHF.

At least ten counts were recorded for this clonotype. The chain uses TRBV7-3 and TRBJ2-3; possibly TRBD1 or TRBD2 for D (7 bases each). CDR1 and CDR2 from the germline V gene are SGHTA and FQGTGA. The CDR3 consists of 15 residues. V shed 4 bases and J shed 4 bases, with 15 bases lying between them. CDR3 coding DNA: TGTGCCAGCAGCTCCCAGGGGGAGGGCCCAGATACGCAGTATTTT. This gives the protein CASSSQGEGPDTQYF.

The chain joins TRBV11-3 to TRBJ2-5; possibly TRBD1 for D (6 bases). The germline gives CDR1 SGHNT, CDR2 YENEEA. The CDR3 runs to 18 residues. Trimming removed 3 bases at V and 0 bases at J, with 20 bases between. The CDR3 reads CASSFRTGTGYDQETQYF. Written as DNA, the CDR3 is TGTGCCAGCAGCTTCCGGACCGGAACAGGGTACGACCAAGAGACCCAGTACTTC.

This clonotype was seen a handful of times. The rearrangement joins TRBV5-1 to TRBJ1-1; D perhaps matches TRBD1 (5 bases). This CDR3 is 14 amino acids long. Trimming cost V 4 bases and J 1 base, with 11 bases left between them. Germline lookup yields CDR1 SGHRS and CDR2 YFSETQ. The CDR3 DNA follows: TGCGCCAGCAGCAAGGGACTGCAGAACACTGAAGCTTTCTTT. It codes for CASSKGLQNTEAFF.

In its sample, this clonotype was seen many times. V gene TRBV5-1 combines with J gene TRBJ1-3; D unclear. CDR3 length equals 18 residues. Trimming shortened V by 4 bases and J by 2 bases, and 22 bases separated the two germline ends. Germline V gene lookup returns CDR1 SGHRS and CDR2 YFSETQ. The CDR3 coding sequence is TGCGCCAGCAGCCTAGCGCCCGGGAACCTCAGCCCTGGAAACACCATATATTTT. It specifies CASSLAPGNLSPGNTIYF.

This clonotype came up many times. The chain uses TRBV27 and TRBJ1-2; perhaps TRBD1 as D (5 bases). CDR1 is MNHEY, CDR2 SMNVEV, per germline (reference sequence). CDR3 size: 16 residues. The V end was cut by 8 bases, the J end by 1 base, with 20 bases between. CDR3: CASAWGGTPLNYGYTF. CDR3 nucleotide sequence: TGTGCCAGCGCCTGGGGAGGGACGCCCCTTAACTATGGCTACACCTTC.

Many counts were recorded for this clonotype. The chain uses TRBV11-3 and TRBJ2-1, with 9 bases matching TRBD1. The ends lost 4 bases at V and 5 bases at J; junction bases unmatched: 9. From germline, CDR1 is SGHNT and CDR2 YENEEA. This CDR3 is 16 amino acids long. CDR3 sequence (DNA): TGTGCCAGCAGCTCCGAACGGGACAGGGCTCACAATGAGCAGTTCTTC. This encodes CASSSERDRAHNEQFF.

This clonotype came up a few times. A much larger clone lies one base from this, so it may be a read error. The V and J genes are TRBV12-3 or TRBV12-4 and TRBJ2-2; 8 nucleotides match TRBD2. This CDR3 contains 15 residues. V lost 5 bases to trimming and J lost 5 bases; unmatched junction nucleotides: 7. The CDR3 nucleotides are TGTGCCAGCAGTAACAGCGGGAGAAGAACCGGGGAGCTGTTTTTT. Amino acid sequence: CASSNSGRRTGELFF.

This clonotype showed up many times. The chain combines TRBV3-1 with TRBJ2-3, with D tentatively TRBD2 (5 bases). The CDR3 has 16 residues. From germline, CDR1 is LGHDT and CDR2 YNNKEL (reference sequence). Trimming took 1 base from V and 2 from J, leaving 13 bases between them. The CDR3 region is CASSQVTAAYTDTQYF. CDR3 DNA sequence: TGTGCCAGCAGCCAAGTCACAGCGGCATACACAGATACGCAGTATTTT.

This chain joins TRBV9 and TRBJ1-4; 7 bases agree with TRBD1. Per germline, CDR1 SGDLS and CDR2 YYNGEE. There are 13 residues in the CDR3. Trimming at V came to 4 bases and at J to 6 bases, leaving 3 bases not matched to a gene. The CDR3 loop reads CASSLGTDEKLFF. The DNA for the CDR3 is TGTGCCAGCAGCTTGGGGACAGATGAAAAACTGTTTTTT. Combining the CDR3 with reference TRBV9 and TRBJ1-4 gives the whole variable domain DSGVTQTPKHLITATGQRVTLRCSPRSGDLSVYWYQQSLDQGLQFLIQYYNGEERAKGNILERFSAQQFPDLHSELNLSSLELGDSALYFCASSLGTDEKLFFGSGTQLSVL.

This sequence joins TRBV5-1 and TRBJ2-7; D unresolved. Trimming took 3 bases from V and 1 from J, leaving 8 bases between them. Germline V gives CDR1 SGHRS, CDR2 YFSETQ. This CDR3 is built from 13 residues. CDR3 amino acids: CASSSLPSYEQYF. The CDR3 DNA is TGCGCCAGCAGCTCCTTACCTTCCTACGAGCAGTACTTC.

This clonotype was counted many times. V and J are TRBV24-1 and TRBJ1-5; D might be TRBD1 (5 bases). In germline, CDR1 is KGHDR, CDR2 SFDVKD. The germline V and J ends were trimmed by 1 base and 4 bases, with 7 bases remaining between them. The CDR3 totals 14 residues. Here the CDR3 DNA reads TGTGCCACCAGTGATTTACAGGTTAATCAGCCCCAGCATTTT. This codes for CATSDLQVNQPQHF.

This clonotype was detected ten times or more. The CDR3 region is CASGRDGAAYEQYF. The CDR3 bases are TGTGCTAGTGGCCGGGACGGGGCTGCCTACGAGCAGTACTTC. This chain uses TRBV12-5 with TRBJ2-7; tentatively, D is TRBD1 or TRBD2 (5 bases each). Trimming pared 6 bases from V and 2 bases from J, leaving 14 bases between. CDR3 length equals 14 residues. CDR1 and CDR2 from the germline V gene are LGHNT and FRNRAP.

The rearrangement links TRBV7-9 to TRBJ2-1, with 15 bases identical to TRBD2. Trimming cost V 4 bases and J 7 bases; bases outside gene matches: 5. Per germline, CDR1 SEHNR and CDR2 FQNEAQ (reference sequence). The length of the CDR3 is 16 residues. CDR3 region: CASSSPGLAGGNEQFF. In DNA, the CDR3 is TGTGCCAGCAGCTCCCCAGGACTAGCGGGAGGGAATGAGCAGTTCTTC.

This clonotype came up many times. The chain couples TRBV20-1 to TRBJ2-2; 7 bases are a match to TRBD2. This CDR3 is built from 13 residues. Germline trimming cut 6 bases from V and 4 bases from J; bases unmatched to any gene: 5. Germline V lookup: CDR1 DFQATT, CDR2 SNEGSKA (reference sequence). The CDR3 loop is CSAPAGATGELFF. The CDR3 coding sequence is TGCAGTGCCCCTGCGGGAGCCACCGGGGAGCTGTTTTTT.